This T cell receptor (beta chain) was sequenced during a study of early T cells in non-severe SARS-CoV-2 infection. Unique molecular identifiers were added to individual cDNA molecules. TCRdb itself ran the 5' RACE reads through MiXCR, one entry per CDR3 protein. This table has 80,000 to 95,000 distinct CDR3 sequences, roughly 13% appearing once. CDR1 is SEHNR, CDR2 FQNEAQ, per germline (reference sequence). CDR3 size: 13 residues. V lost 5 bases and J lost 4, with 11 bases in between. Study outcomes and limitations: A preference for anti-spike CD8 responses marked VDJdb matching, which missed private and CD4 specificities.

Comment on this clonotype: Its antigen is not known.

This sequence joins TRBV7-9 and TRBJ1-2; no clear D gene. The receptor comes from an adult who was a healthcare worker with PCR-confirmed SARS-CoV-2 infection or an uninfected control (not recorded which). Sequenced material: whole blood. CDR3 nucleotides: TGTGCCAGCAGCAATAGGGCGGGCTATGGCTACACCTTC. Protein sequence: CASSNRAGYGYTF.